The 21 T cell receptor beta chains listed next were all sequenced from one sample in a study of cytomegalovirus exposure and HLA in healthy donors. Primers included in the PCR were 60 Vbeta and 13 Jbeta primers. Libraries were prepared by immunoSEQ multiplex PCR; TCRdb keeps only in-frame clonotypes and omits some of them. Here the sample spans more than 95,000 clones, 10% to 15% being singletons. Input material: PBMCs. The receptors stem from a man aged 40-55 years in good health and CMV-seropositive.

V is TRBV19 and J is TRBJ1-3, with D possibly matching TRBD1 (5 bases). The germline V and J ends were trimmed by 7 bases and 4 bases, with 11 bases remaining between them. This CDR3 spans 13 amino acids. Germline loops: CDR1 LNHDA, CDR2 SQIVND (reference sequence). Written as DNA, the CDR3 is TGTGCCAGTAAATTGCGGGGCGGAAACACCATATATTTT. This codes for CASKLRGGNTIYF.

The V gene is TRBV5-1, the J gene TRBJ1-2, with 8 bases lining up with TRBD1. Germline loops: CDR1 SGHRS, CDR2 YFSETQ. Trimming cost V 4 bases and J 4 bases; bases outside gene matches: 3. This CDR3 comprises 13 residues. CDR3 in DNA: TGCGCCAGCAGCAGCACAGGGGGCTATGGCTACACCTTC. As protein: CASSSTGGYGYTF.

This clone was counted a few times. The chain couples TRBV7-6 to TRBJ1-1; 7 bases agree with TRBD1. V gave up 0 bases and J gave up 5 bases; unmatched junction bases: 12. CDR1 is SGHVS, CDR2 FNYEAQ, per germline. This CDR3 has 17 amino acids. The CDR3, as DNA: TGTGCCAGCAGCTTAGCGCTACAGGCAGGGGGTAGTACTGAAGCTTTCTTT. This encodes CASSLALQAGGSTEAFF.

The J gene is TRBJ2-7, the V gene TRBV10-1; D call uncertain. Germline CDR1 reads WNHNN; CDR2 reads SYGVQD (reference sequence). The V end was cut by 3 bases, the J end by 8 bases, with 11 bases between. The CDR3 spans 12 residues. This chain's CDR3 is CASSDPYGQQYF. The CDR3 DNA reads TGCGCCAGCAGTGACCCGTATGGCCAGCAGTACTTC.

This clone came up a few times. V and J are TRBV18 and TRBJ1-1, with 9 bases aligning to TRBD1. Germline V gene data show CDR1 as KGHSH and CDR2 as LQKENI. After removal of 3 bases from V and 8 bases from J, the junction contained 10 bases not matched to a gene. The length of the CDR3 is 15 residues. In DNA, the CDR3 is TGTGCCAGCTCACCGGTCCCCGGGACAGGGCCCGAAGCTTTCTTT. It codes for CASSPVPGTGPEAFF.

This clone has a handful of counts. The chain uses TRBV5-5 and TRBJ1-2; D is unresolved. The CDR3 consists of 14 residues. Germline assignment: CDR1 SGHKS and CDR2 YYEKEE (reference sequence). Trimming took 4 bases from V and 0 from J, leaving 10 bases between them. The chain's CDR3 is CASSPARANYGYTF. CDR3 DNA: TGTGCCAGCAGCCCCGCGCGAGCTAACTATGGCTACACCTTC.

This clone was seen only a few times. This rearrangement joins TRBV9 to TRBJ2-5, with 10 bases that match TRBD2. Germline V gene data show CDR1 as SGDLS and CDR2 as YYNGEE. The ends lost 4 bases at V and 5 bases at J; junction bases unmatched: 11. The CDR3 consists of 16 residues. CDR3 in amino acids: CASSTPSGRADETQYF. CDR3 nucleotide sequence: TGTGCCAGCAGCACCCCCAGCGGGAGGGCCGATGAGACCCAGTACTTC.

The chain uses TRBV5-8 and TRBJ1-1, with D possibly being TRBD1 (5 bases). The CDR3 is 16 residues long. The V end lost 4 bases, the J end lost 5 bases, and 21 bases lay between the germline ends. Germline-derived CDR1 and CDR2 are SGHTS and YDEGEE. The DNA for the CDR3 is TGTGCCAGCAGCCTCCCTCGGGGGGGGGAAGGGACTGAAGCTTTCTTT. Translating gives CASSLPRGGEGTEAFF.

This clone was recorded a few times. The sample has other DNA sequences that encode this CDR3 too. The V call is TRBV5-6, the J call TRBJ2-5, with 12 bases matching TRBD2. CDR1 is SGHDT and CDR2 is YYEEEE in the germline V gene. The J segment lost 4 bases and the V segment lost 3 bases, leaving 1 base of the junction unmatched. The CDR3 length is 14 residues. The CDR3 loop reads CASSSGLAGETQYF. The DNA of the CDR3 is TGTGCCAGCAGCTCGGGACTAGCGGGAGAGACCCAGTACTTC.

This clone was seen more than once but under ten times. The chain recombines TRBV7-9 with TRBJ2-5, with D tentatively TRBD2 (6 bases). CDR1 and CDR2 from the germline V gene are SEHNR and FQNEAQ (reference sequence). Trimming took 5 bases from V and 0 from J, leaving 7 bases between them. The CDR3 spans 13 residues. CDR3 sequence: CASSGGYQETQYF. The CDR3 bases are TGTGCCAGCAGCGGGGGGTACCAAGAGACCCAGTACTTC. The full variable domain, rest sourced from reference TRBV7-9 and TRBJ2-5, is DTGVSQNPRHKITKRGQNVTFRCDPISEHNRLYWYRQTLGQGPEFLTYFQNEAQLEKSRLLSDRFSAERPKGSFSTLEIQRTEQGDSAMYLCASSGGYQETQYFGPGTRLLVL.

The rearrangement links TRBV11-2 to TRBJ1-4; D is uncertain. Germline V gene lookup returns CDR1 SGHAT and CDR2 FQNNGV. The CDR3 consists of 14 residues. Trimming pared 5 bases from V and 0 bases from J, leaving 7 bases between. CDR3 nucleotides: TGTGCCAGCAGCCCGACATCAACTAATGAAAAACTGTTTTTT. Protein: CASSPTSTNEKLFF.

The J gene is TRBJ2-2, the V gene TRBV9, with 8 bases matching TRBD2. The CDR3 spans 15 residues. Trimming took 5 bases from V and 2 from J; bases not matched to a gene: 5. Germline V CDR1 and CDR2: SGDLS, YYNGEE. The CDR3 region has the DNA TGTGCCAGCAGGGGCGGGAGGCCCAACACCGGGGAGCTGTTTTTT. This translates into CASRGGRPNTGELFF.

This chain uses TRBV7-2 with TRBJ2-3, with D perhaps TRBD2 (5 bases). The CDR3 covers 13 residues. V lost 3 bases to trimming and J lost 1 base, with 5 bases between them. The germline V gene has CDR1 SGHTA and CDR2 FQGNSA. The DNA of the CDR3 is TGTGCCAGCAGCTTGGAGGGCACAGATACGCAGTATTTT. Amino acids: CASSLEGTDTQYF.

The rearrangement uses TRBV5-1 and TRBJ2-1, with a tentative D call TRBD2 (5 bases). This CDR3 contains 13 residues. The germline gives CDR1 SGHRS, CDR2 YFSETQ. V shed 4 bases and J shed 6 bases, with 11 bases lying between them. As DNA, the CDR3 is TGCGCCAGCAGCCTTTCTAGCCTCAATGAGCAGTTCTTC. Its translation: CASSLSSLNEQFF.

This clone was seen a few times. This chain joins TRBV5-4 and TRBJ2-7, with D possibly matching TRBD1 (5 bases). V was shortened by 1 base and J by 2 bases, with 19 bases between the two germline ends. The germline V gene encodes CDR1 SGHNT and CDR2 YYREEE (reference sequence). The CDR3 is 17 residues long. CDR3 sequence: CASSLWQGSSAAYEQYF. CDR3 bases: TGTGCCAGCAGCTTGTGGCAGGGTAGCTCGGCGGCCTACGAGCAGTACTTC.

The rearrangement joins TRBV9 to TRBJ2-7; TRBD2 matches 9 bases. The V gene's germline CDR1 is SGDLS and CDR2 YYNGEE. The CDR3 totals 14 residues. The J segment lost 3 bases and the V segment lost 4 bases, leaving 5 bases of the junction unmatched. The CDR3 nucleotides are TGTGCCAGCAGCCCCGCTAGCGGGAACTACGAGCAGTACTTC. Translation: CASSPASGNYEQYF.

The genes are TRBV7-2 and TRBJ2-5, with 9 bases aligning to TRBD2. The J segment lost 9 bases and the V segment lost 5 bases, leaving 7 bases of the junction unmatched. Germline CDR1 is SGHTA and CDR2 is FQGNSA. The length of the CDR3 is 13 residues. CDR3 sequence reads: CASSQSGGGAQYF. CDR3 DNA: TGTGCCAGCAGCCAGTCGGGCGGGGGGGCCCAGTACTTC.

This clone has only a few counts. The rearrangement joins TRBV7-2 to TRBJ1-2; D remains ambiguous. The CDR3 contains 14 residues. CDR1 is SGHTA, CDR2 FQGNSA, per germline. V gave up 6 bases and J gave up 1 base, with 12 bases separating them. The CDR3 sequence is CASRSPAGNYGYTF. The CDR3 nucleotides read TGTGCCAGCAGGTCCCCTGCCGGTAACTATGGCTACACCTTC.

This clone showed up just a few times. The rearrangement links TRBV7-3 to TRBJ2-1; 7 bases align to TRBD2. The J segment lost 7 bases and the V segment lost 5 bases, leaving 8 bases of the junction unmatched. Germline values: CDR1 SGHTA, CDR2 FQGTGA. This CDR3 is 14 amino acids long. The CDR3 DNA is TGTGCCAGCAGCCCCGGGGGGAGGGTAAATGAGCAGTTCTTC. Amino acids: CASSPGGRVNEQFF.

The rearrangement uses TRBV29-1 and TRBJ1-2, with D unclear. V was trimmed by 6 bases and J by 6 bases, leaving 11 bases between them. Germline V lookup: CDR1 SQVTM, CDR2 ANQGSEA. The CDR3 covers 11 residues. The CDR3 DNA reads TGCAGCGTGAACATTGAGGATGGCTACACCTTC. This translates into CSVNIEDGYTF.

CDR3 coding DNA: TGTGCCAGCAGTCCAAATAGCGGGAGGGCCCTCTACAATGAGCAGTTCTTC. Translating gives CASSPNSGRALYNEQFF. The chain recombines TRBV7-2 with TRBJ2-1, with 11 bases lining up with TRBD2. The CDR3 runs to 17 residues. V dropped 6 bases and J dropped 3; count of bases not matched to a gene: 10. The germline V gene encodes CDR1 SGHTA and CDR2 FQGNSA.